Listed here are 8 T cell receptor beta chains from one sample, sequenced in a study of Graves' ophthalmopathy and Graves' hyperthyroidism. Amplified material comprised TCR beta CDR3 regions derived from RNA transcripts. First-round RT-PCR employed HTBI primers, with a second-round multiplex PCR after it. TCRdb re-derived calls from the multiplex PCR reads in MiXCR, one entry per CDR3 protein. The table shows about 1.2 million distinct CDR3 sequences, with less than 45% occurring only once. Sequencing used peripheral blood or thyroid tissue (not recorded which). The receptor set was obtained from an adult man with Graves' hyperthyroidism.

This clonotype came up many times. The rearrangement uses TRBV20-1 and TRBJ2-7, with 8 bases identical to TRBD1. Germline V lookup: CDR1 DFQATT, CDR2 SNEGSKA (reference sequence). Germline trimming cut 5 bases from V and 3 bases from J; bases unmatched to any gene: 12. The CDR3 loop spans 15 amino acids. The CDR3 sequence: CSAGDVGTGLYEQYF. CDR3 nucleotides: TGCAGTGCTGGGGATGTGGGGACAGGACTCTACGAGCAGTACTTC.

This clonotype was detected a few times. V gene TRBV7-9 combines with J gene TRBJ2-2; tentative D call: TRBD1 (5 bases). CDR1 and CDR2 from the germline V gene are SEHNR and FQNEAQ (reference sequence). V lost 5 bases and J 3 bases, leaving 10 bases between the germline ends. The CDR3 loop spans 14 amino acids. CDR3 sequence (DNA): TGTGCCAGCAGCCCGGACATCTACACCGGGGAGCTGTTTTTT. Amino acids: CASSPDIYTGELFF.

This clonotype showed up just a few times. Here the CDR3 reads CASSVDGSGRGYTF. CDR3 nucleotide sequence: TGTGCCAGCAGCGTAGACGGTTCGGGACGTGGCTACACCTTC. V and J are TRBV9 and TRBJ1-2; a weak D match, TRBD1 (5 bases). CDR3 length: 14 residues. V lost 0 bases to trimming and J lost 7 bases, with 13 bases between them. Germline V gene data show CDR1 as SGDLS and CDR2 as YYNGEE.

A remark on this clonotype: A much larger clone sits a single nucleotide away, making a read error possible. The CDR3 reads CASSGGLITSYEQYF. In DNA form, the CDR3 reads TGTGCCAGTAGTGGGGGACTAATTACCTCCTACGAGCAGTACTTC. The J gene is TRBJ2-7, the V gene TRBV9; 7 bases match TRBD2. The V gene end was trimmed by 8 bases and the J gene end by 0 bases; junction bases not matched to a gene: 11. Germline V CDR1 and CDR2: SGDLS, YYNGEE. CDR3 length: 15 amino acids. Filled out from reference TRBV9 and TRBJ2-7, the complete variable domain reads DSGVTQTPKHLITATGQRVTLRCSPRSGDLSVYWYQQSLDQGLQFLIQYYNGEERAKGNILERFSAQQFPDLHSELNLSSLELGDSALYFCASSGGLITSYEQYFGPGTRLTVT.

This clonotype was seen at least ten times. The chain joins TRBV4-1 to TRBJ1-2; possibly TRBD1 for D (6 bases). V dropped 4 bases and J dropped 4 bases, with 10 bases sitting between them. The CDR3 extends over 13 amino acids. Looked up from germline, CDR1 is MGHRA and CDR2 is YSYEKL. CDR3 in amino acids: CASSPDSTYGYTF. The DNA for the CDR3 is TGCGCCAGCAGCCCGGACAGCACCTATGGCTACACCTTC.

As to this clonotype: This may arise from a read error, as a much more abundant clone is one base away. The chain recombines TRBV7-4 with TRBJ2-5; D could derive from TRBD1 or TRBD2 (7 bases each). V dropped 1 base and J dropped 9 bases, with 18 bases sitting between them. Germline values: CDR1 SGHVT, CDR2 SQSDAQ. CDR3 length equals 15 residues. For the CDR3, the DNA is TGTGCCAGCAGCTTAGGGGGAGGGGGCGGCTTTCCCCAGTACTTC. It is translated as CASSLGGGGGFPQYF.

This clonotype was recorded at least ten times. The chain is built from TRBV7-7 and TRBJ1-5; unclear D gene. V gave up 1 base and J gave up 1 base, with 14 bases separating them. Germline-derived CDR1 and CDR2 are SSHAT and FNYEAQ (reference sequence). The CDR3 length is 17 residues. CDR3 nucleotides: TGTGCCAGCAGCTTAGTCGGAAGGTCGAGAAGCAATCAGCCCCAGCATTTT. It translates to CASSLVGRSRSNQPQHF.

This clonotype was seen once. One junction end does not reproduce the germline sequence, and a read error may be involved. The chain recombines TRBV10-2 with TRBJ2-7, with 7 bases that match TRBD1. The CDR3 is made up of 14 amino acids. Germline CDR1 is WSHSY and CDR2 is SAAADI. CDR3: CASSDEGQPYEQYF. In nucleotides, the CDR3 is TGTGCCAGCAGTGATGAGGGACAGCCCTACGAGCAGTACTTC.